The 21 T cell receptor beta chains given below trace back to one sample, sequenced in a study of blood T cell repertoires in COVID-19. TCRdb's table, derived via immunoSEQ multiplex PCR, lists solely in-frame clones and lacks some. The sample has some 45,000 clones, roughly 82% seen once. Source material: peripheral blood. These receptors were obtained from a human donor in a cohort sampled during active COVID-19.

The V and J genes are TRBV30 and TRBJ1-6; perhaps TRBD1 as D (5 bases). CDR1 GTSNPN and CDR2 SVGIG come from the germline V gene (reference sequence). The CDR3 consists of 15 residues. Trimming cost V 6 bases and J 0 bases, with 12 bases left between them. As DNA, the CDR3 is TGTGCCTGCTCGACAGAAAGCTCCTATAATTCACCCCTCCACTTT. Residues: CACSTESSYNSPLHF.

The V gene is TRBV5-1, the J gene TRBJ2-3; TRBD1 matches at 8 bases. This CDR3 is 16 amino acids long. Germline V CDR1 and CDR2: SGHRS, YFSETQ. Trimming at V came to 0 bases and at J to 1 base, leaving 4 bases not matched to a gene. Here the CDR3 reads CASSLGPGQGTDTQYF. The DNA for the CDR3 is TGCGCCAGCAGCTTGGGCCCGGGACAGGGCACAGATACGCAGTATTTT.

This chain connects TRBV9 to TRBJ1-5; D is perhaps TRBD1 (5 bases). Trimming stripped 0 bases from V and 0 bases from J, with 7 bases between. Germline CDR1 reads SGDLS; CDR2 reads YYNGEE. The CDR3 covers 15 residues. The CDR3 reads CASSVGTNSNQPQHF. CDR3 nucleotides: TGTGCCAGCAGCGTAGGGACAAATAGCAATCAGCCCCAGCATTTT.

This clone was observed a handful of times. The V gene is TRBV4-1, the J gene TRBJ1-3; D perhaps matches TRBD1 (5 bases). This CDR3 is 15 amino acids long. Germline V gene lookup returns CDR1 MGHRA and CDR2 YSYEKL. V lost 3 bases to trimming and J lost 0 bases, with 9 bases between them. CDR3 in amino acids: CASSHPQGSGNTIYF. CDR3 DNA: TGCGCCAGCAGCCATCCGCAGGGCTCTGGAAACACCATATATTTT.

The J gene is TRBJ2-6, the V gene TRBV13; 7 bases are shared with TRBD2. The germline gives CDR1 PRHDT, CDR2 FYEKMQ (reference sequence). The ends lost 2 bases at V and 2 bases at J; junction bases unmatched: 9. CDR3 size: 18 residues. The DNA for the CDR3 is TGTGCCAGCAGCTTAAGGATGGCTAGCGGTGCTGGGGCCAACGTCCTGACTTTC. Translated, it gives CASSLRMASGAGANVLTF.

The V call is TRBV6-6, the J call TRBJ1-5; D is undetermined. This CDR3 is 13 amino acids long. Looked up from germline, CDR1 is MNHNY and CDR2 is SVGAGI (reference sequence). V dropped 0 bases and J dropped 9 bases, with 9 bases sitting between them. The CDR3 sequence is CASSYSSGGPQHF. CDR3 bases: TGTGCCAGCAGTTACTCGAGCGGCGGGCCCCAGCATTTT.

The chain uses TRBV27 and TRBJ1-5; D ambiguous. V was trimmed by 2 bases and J by 7 bases, leaving 6 bases between them. From germline, CDR1 is MNHEY and CDR2 SMNVEV (reference sequence). This CDR3 region has 12 residues. The CDR3 bases are TGTGCCAGCAGTTTAATGGGCCAGCCCCAGCATTTT. It specifies CASSLMGQPQHF.

V usage is TRBV20-1 and J usage is TRBJ1-2; 10 bases line up with TRBD1. V gave up 7 bases and J gave up 7 bases; unmatched junction bases: 3. Germline V CDR1 and CDR2: DFQATT, SNEGSKA (reference sequence). The CDR3 consists of 11 residues. The DNA of the CDR3 is TGCAGTGGGACAGGGGGAAGTGGCTACACCTTC. It is translated as CSGTGGSGYTF.

The chain couples TRBV18 to TRBJ2-2; 8 bases are a match to TRBD2. The trim removed 3 bases at V and 7 bases at J, leaving 16 bases unmatched. The CDR3 is 18 residues long. The germline V gene encodes CDR1 KGHSH and CDR2 LQKENI. The CDR3 sequence: CASSPRPGLGEFGGELFF. The CDR3 DNA is TGTGCCAGCTCACCCAGACCGGGACTAGGAGAGTTCGGCGGGGAGCTGTTTTTT.

V and J are TRBV18 and TRBJ2-5, with a tentative D call TRBD1 (6 bases). Germline loops: CDR1 KGHSH, CDR2 LQKENI. CDR3 length equals 15 residues. V was pared by 2 bases and J by 1 base, with 11 bases between. This chain's CDR3 is CASSPGGLAQETQYF. CDR3 in DNA: TGTGCCAGCTCACCAGGGGGCCTGGCCCAAGAGACCCAGTACTTC.

The chain recombines TRBV2 with TRBJ2-5, with a weak D call TRBD1 (5 bases). V was shortened by 0 bases and J by 4 bases, with 9 bases between the two germline ends. CDR3 length: 14 amino acids. Germline CDR1 and CDR2: SNHLY and FYNNEI. For the CDR3, the DNA is TGTGCCAGCAGTGAAGCGGGGCGTGGAGAGACCCAGTACTTC. As protein: CASSEAGRGETQYF.

This clone was recorded once. The chain has TRBV5-6 and TRBJ2-1, with D maybe TRBD2 (5 bases). This CDR3 has 16 amino acids. The germline gives CDR1 SGHDT, CDR2 YYEEEE. Trimming took 4 bases from V and 3 from J, leaving 17 bases between them. CDR3 sequence (DNA): TGTGCCAGCAGCGGAGGCCCGGGTTCCCTCTACAATGAGCAGTTCTTC. It encodes CASSGGPGSLYNEQFF. The variable domain in full, completed from reference TRBV5-6 and TRBJ2-1, reads DAGVTQSPTHLIKTRGQQVTLRCSPKSGHDTVSWYQQALGQGPQFIFQYYEEEERQRGNFPDRFSGHQFPNYSSELNVNALLLGDSALYLCASSGGPGSLYNEQFFGPGTRLTVL.

This clone was picked up one time. V and J are TRBV11-3 and TRBJ2-5; D remains ambiguous. Germline V gene sequence: CDR1 SGHNT, CDR2 YENEEA. V lost 2 bases and J lost 5, with 12 bases in between. This CDR3 contains 14 residues. DNA of the CDR3: TGTGCCAGCAGCTTACAGACTTTCGGGGAGACCCAGTACTTC. Its translation: CASSLQTFGETQYF. Supplemented by reference TRBV11-3 and TRBJ2-5, the full variable domain reads EAGVVQSPRYKIIEKKQPVAFWCNPISGHNTLYWYLQNLGQGPELLIRYENEEAVDDSQLPKDRFSAERLKGVDSTLKIQPAELGDSAVYLCASSLQTFGETQYFGPGTRLLVL.

V is TRBV30 and J is TRBJ1-6; D unclear. Germline V gene lookup returns CDR1 GTSNPN and CDR2 SVGIG (reference sequence). Trimming cost V 2 bases and J 3 bases, with 8 bases left between them. The length of the CDR3 is 14 residues. The CDR3: CAWSPVLYNSPLHF. For the CDR3, the DNA is TGTGCCTGGAGTCCGGTCCTCTATAATTCACCCCTCCACTTT.

The chain joins TRBV2 to TRBJ2-1, with a possible D match to TRBD1 (5 bases). This CDR3 region has 14 residues. Germline V lookup: CDR1 SNHLY, CDR2 FYNNEI. V gave up 7 bases and J gave up 2 bases, with 12 bases separating them. The CDR3 DNA is TGTGCCAGCAAGTTCAGGGCGACCTACAATGAGCAGTTCTTC. Translated: CASKFRATYNEQFF.

This clone was seen only once. The chain is built from TRBV18 and TRBJ2-3; 8 bases match TRBD2. Trimming at V came to 0 bases and at J to 2 bases, leaving 1 base not matched to a gene. Per germline, CDR1 KGHSH and CDR2 LQKENI. The CDR3 length is 15 residues. CDR3 nucleotides: TGTGCCAGCTCACCACCTAGCGGGGACACAGATACGCAGTATTTT. Residues: CASSPPSGDTDTQYF.

This chain uses TRBV19 with TRBJ2-1; D may be TRBD2 (5 bases). V was trimmed by 5 bases and J by 0 bases, leaving 11 bases between them. Germline V gene data show CDR1 as LNHDA and CDR2 as SQIVND (reference sequence). The CDR3 spans 15 residues. The CDR3 is CASSARGSSYNEQFF. CDR3 nucleotide sequence: TGTGCCAGTAGTGCCCGAGGGAGCTCCTACAATGAGCAGTTCTTC.

This clone was counted a single time. V and J are TRBV10-3 and TRBJ1-3; possible D gene TRBD1, 6 bases. CDR3 length: 14 residues. V lost 7 bases to trimming and J lost 0 bases, with 10 bases between them. Germline values: CDR1 ENHRY, CDR2 SYGVKD. CDR3 residues: CAITGELSGNTIYF. The CDR3 DNA follows: TGTGCCATCACAGGGGAACTCTCTGGAAACACCATATATTTT.

The table lists this clone with a few counts. Germline is not matched at one junction end, which may reflect a read error. The CDR3 here is CASSENQNPEAFF. DNA for the CDR3: TGTGCCAGCAGTGAAAACCAGAACCCTGAAGCTTTCTTT. This sequence joins TRBV6-1 and TRBJ1-1; D is unclear. Germline CDR1 MNHNS, CDR2 SASEGT. The CDR3 sequence is 13 residues long.

The DNA of the CDR3 is TGTGCCAGCAGTTACGCGAGCGGGGCCCCTACGGAGCAGTTCTTC. Protein sequence: CASSYASGAPTEQFF. The rearrangement uses TRBV6-2 or TRBV6-3 and TRBJ2-1, with TRBD2 identical over 7 bases. Germline values: CDR1 MNHEY, CDR2 SVGEGT. J lost 10 bases, V lost 2 bases, and 11 bases had no gene match. The CDR3 spans 15 residues.

This clone has more than one count but fewer than ten. This rearrangement joins TRBV10-3 to TRBJ2-1; the match to TRBD2 covers 10 bases. The CDR3 extends over 16 amino acids. CDR1 and CDR2 (germline): ENHRY, SYGVKD. Trimming removed 0 bases from V and 4 bases from J; junction bases left unmatched: 3. The CDR3 here is CAISESSSGRYNEQFF. For the CDR3, the DNA is TGTGCCATCAGTGAGTCGAGTAGCGGGAGGTACAATGAGCAGTTCTTC.